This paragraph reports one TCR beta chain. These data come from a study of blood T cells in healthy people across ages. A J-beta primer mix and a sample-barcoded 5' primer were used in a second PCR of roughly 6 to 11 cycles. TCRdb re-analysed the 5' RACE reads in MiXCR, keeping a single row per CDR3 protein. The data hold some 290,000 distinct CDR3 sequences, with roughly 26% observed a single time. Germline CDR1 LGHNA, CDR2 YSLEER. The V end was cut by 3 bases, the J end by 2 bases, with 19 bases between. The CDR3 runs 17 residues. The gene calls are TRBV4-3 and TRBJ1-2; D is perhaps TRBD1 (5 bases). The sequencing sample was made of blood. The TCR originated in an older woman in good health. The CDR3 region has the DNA TGCGCCAGCAGCCAGGATGGGACTAGTATAACAAACTATGGCTACACCTTC. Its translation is CASSQDGTSITNYGYTF.